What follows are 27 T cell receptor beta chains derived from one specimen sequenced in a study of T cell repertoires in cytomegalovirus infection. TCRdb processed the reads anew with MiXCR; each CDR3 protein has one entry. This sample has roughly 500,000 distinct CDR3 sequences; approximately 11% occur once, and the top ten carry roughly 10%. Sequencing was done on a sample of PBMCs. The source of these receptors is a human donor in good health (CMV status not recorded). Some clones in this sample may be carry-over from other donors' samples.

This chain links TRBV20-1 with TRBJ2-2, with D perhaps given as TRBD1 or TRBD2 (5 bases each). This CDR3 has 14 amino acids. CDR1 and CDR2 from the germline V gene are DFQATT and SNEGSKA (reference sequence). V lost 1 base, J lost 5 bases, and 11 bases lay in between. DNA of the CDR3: TGCAGTGCTAGAGGTTTAGGGACGACCGGGGAGCTGTTTTTT. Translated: CSARGLGTTGELFF.

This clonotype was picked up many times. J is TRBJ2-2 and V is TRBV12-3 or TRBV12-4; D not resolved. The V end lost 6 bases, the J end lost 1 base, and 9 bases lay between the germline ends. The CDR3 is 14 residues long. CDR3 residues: CASRVNRNTGELFF. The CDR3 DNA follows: TGTGCCAGCAGGGTAAATAGGAACACCGGGGAGCTGTTTTTT.

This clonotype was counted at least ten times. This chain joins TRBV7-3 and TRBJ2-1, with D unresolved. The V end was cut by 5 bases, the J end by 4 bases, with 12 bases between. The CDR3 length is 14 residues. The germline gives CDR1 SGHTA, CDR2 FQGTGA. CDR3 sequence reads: CASSGQDHYNEQFF. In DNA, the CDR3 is TGTGCCAGCAGCGGCCAGGACCATTACAATGAGCAGTTCTTC.

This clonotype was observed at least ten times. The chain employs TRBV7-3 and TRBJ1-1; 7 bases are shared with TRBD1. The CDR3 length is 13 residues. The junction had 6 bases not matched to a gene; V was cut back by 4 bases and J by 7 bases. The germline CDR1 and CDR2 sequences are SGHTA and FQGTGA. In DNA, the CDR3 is TGTGCCAGCAGCTCACAGACAGGGAGTGAAGCTTTCTTT. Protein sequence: CASSSQTGSEAFF. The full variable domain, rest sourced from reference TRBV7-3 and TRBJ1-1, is GAGVSQTPSNKVTEKGKYVELRCDPISGHTALYWYRQSLGQGPEFLIYFQGTGAADDSGLPNDRFFAVRPEGSVSTLKIQRTERGDSAVYLCASSSQTGSEAFFGQGTRLTVV.

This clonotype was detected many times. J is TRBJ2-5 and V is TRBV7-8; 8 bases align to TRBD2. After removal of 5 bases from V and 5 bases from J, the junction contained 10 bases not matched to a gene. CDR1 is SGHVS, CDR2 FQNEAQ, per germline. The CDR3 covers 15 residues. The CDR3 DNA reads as TGTGCCAGCAGCCGGGACGGGAGGGGAAAGGAGACCCAGTACTTC. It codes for CASSRDGRGKETQYF.

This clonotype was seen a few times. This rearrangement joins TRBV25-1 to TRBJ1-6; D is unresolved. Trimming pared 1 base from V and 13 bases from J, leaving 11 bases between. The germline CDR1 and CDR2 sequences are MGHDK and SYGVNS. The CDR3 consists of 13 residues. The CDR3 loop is CASSESQKGPLHF. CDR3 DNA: TGTGCCAGCAGTGAATCACAAAAAGGGCCCCTCCACTTT. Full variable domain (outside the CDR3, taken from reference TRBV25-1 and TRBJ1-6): EADIYQTPRYLVIGTGKKITLECSQTMGHDKMYWYQQDPGMELHLIHYSYGVNSTEKGDLSSESTVSRIRTEHFPLTLESARPSHTSQYLCASSESQKGPLHFGNGTRLTVT.

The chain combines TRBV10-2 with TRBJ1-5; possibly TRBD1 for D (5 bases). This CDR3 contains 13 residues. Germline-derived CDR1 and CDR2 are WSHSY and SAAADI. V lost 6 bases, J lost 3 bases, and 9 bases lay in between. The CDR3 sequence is CASRRGDNQPQHF. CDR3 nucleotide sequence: TGCGCCAGCAGGCGGGGGGACAATCAGCCCCAGCATTTT.

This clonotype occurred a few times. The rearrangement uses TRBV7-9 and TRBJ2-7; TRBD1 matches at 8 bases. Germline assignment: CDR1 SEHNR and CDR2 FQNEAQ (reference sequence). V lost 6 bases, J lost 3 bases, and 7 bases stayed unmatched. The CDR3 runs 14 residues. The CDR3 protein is CASRGQESFYEQYF. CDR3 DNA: TGTGCCAGCAGGGGACAGGAGTCCTTCTACGAGCAGTACTTC.

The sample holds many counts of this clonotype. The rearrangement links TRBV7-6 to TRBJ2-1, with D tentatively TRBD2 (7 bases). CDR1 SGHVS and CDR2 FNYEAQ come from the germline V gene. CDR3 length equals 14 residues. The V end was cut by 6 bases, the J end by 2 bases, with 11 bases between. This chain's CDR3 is CASSEGGAYNEQFF. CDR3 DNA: TGTGCCAGCAGTGAAGGGGGGGCCTACAATGAGCAGTTCTTC.

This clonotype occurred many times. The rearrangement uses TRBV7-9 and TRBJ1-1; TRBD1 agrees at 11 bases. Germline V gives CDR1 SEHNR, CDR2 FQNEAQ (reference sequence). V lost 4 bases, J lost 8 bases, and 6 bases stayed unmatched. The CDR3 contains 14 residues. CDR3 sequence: CASSSGTGGKEAFF. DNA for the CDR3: TGTGCCAGCAGCTCCGGGACAGGGGGTAAGGAAGCTTTCTTT. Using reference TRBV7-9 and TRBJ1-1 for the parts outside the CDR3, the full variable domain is DTGVSQNPRHKITKRGQNVTFRCDPISEHNRLYWYRQTLGQGPEFLTYFQNEAQLEKSRLLSDRFSAERPKGSFSTLEIQRTEQGDSAMYLCASSSGTGGKEAFFGQGTRLTVV.

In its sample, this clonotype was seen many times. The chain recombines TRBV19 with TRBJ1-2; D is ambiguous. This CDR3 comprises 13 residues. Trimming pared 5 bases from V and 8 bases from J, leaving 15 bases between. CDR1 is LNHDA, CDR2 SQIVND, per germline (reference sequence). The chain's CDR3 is CASSPMVSGGYTF. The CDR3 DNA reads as TGTGCCAGTAGTCCTATGGTCTCGGGAGGCTACACCTTC. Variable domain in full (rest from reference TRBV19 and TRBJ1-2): DGGITQSPKYLFRKEGQNVTLSCEQNLNHDAMYWYRQDPGQGLRLIYYSQIVNDFQKGDIAEGYSVSREKKESFPLTVTSAQKNPTAFYLCASSPMVSGGYTFGSGTRLTVV.

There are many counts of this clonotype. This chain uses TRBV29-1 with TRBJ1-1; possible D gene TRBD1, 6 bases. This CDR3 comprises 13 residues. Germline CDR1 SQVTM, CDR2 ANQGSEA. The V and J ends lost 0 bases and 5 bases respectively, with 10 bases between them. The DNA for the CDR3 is TGCAGCGTTGAAGAGGGGGCTTTAACTGAAGCTTTCTTT. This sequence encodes CSVEEGALTEAFF.

CDR3: CASSFHRNEQFF. In DNA form, the CDR3 reads TGCGCCAGCAGCTTCCATCGCAACGAGCAGTTCTTC. The chain joins TRBV5-1 to TRBJ2-1; no clear D gene. Germline CDR1 and CDR2: SGHRS and YFSETQ. The CDR3 has 12 amino acids. V lost 2 bases and J 10 bases, leaving 10 bases between the germline ends.

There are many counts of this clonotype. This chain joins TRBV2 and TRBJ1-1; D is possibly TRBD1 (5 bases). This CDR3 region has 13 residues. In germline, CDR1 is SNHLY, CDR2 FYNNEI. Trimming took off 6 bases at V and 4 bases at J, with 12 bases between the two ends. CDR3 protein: CASSGAEATEAFF. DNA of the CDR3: TGTGCCAGCAGCGGGGCGGAGGCCACTGAAGCTTTCTTT.

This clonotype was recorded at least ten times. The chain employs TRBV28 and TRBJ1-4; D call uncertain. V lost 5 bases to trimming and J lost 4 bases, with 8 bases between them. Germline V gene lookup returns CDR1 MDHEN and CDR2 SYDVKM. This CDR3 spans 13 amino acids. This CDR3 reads CASSAAYNEKLFF. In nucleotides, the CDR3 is TGTGCCAGCAGTGCAGCTTATAATGAAAAACTGTTTTTT.

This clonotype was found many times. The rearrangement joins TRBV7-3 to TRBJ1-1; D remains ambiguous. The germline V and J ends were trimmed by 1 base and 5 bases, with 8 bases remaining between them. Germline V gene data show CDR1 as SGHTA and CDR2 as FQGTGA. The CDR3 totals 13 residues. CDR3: CASSLNRVTEAFF. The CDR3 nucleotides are TGTGCCAGCAGCTTAAATCGGGTAACTGAAGCTTTCTTT.

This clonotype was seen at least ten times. CDR3 sequence reads: CASSRLAGGQSSYNEQFF. The CDR3 coding sequence is TGTGCCAGCAGTCGACTAGCGGGAGGCCAAAGCTCCTACAATGAGCAGTTCTTC. This chain connects TRBV28 to TRBJ2-1, with 13 nucleotides matching TRBD2. Trimming took 5 bases from V and 0 from J; bases not matched to a gene: 7. This CDR3 contains 18 residues. Germline V lookup: CDR1 MDHEN, CDR2 SYDVKM.

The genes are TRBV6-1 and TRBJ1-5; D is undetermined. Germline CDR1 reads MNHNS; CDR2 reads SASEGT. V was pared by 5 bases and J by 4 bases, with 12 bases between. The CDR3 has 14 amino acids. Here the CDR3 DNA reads TGTGCCAGCAGTTGGAGTACTACGAATCAGCCCCAGCATTTT. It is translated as CASSWSTTNQPQHF.

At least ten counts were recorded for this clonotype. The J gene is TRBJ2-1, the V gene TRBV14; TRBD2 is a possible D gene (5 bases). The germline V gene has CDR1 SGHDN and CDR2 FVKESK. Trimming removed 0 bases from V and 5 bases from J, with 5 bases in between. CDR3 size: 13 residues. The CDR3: CASSQEGDNEQFF. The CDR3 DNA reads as TGTGCCAGCAGCCAAGAGGGAGACAATGAGCAGTTCTTC. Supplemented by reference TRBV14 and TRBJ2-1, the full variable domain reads EAGVTQFPSHSVIEKGQTVTLRCDPISGHDNLYWYRRVMGKEIKFLLHFVKESKQDESGMPNNRFLAERTGGTYSTLKVQPAELEDSGVYFCASSQEGDNEQFFGPGTRLTVL.

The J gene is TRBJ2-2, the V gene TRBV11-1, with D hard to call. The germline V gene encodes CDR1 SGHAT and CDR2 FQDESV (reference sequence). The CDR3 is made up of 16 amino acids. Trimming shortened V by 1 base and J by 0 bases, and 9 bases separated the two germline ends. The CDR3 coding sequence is TGTGCCAGCAGCTTAGTCTTAGGGTCGAACACCGGGGAGCTGTTTTTT. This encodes CASSLVLGSNTGELFF. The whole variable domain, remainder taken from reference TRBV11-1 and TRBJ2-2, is EAEVAQSPRYKITEKSQAVAFWCDPISGHATLYWYRQILGQGPELLVQFQDESVVDDSQLPKDRFSAERLKGVDSTLKIQPAELGDSAMYLCASSLVLGSNTGELFFGEGSRLTVL.

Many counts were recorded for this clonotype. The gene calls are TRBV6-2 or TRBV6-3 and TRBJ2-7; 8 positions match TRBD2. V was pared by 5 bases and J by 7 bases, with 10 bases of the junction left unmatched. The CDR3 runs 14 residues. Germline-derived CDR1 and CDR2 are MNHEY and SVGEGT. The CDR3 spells CASSTAGVYWEQYF. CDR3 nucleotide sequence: TGTGCCAGCAGTACAGCGGGGGTGTACTGGGAGCAGTACTTC.

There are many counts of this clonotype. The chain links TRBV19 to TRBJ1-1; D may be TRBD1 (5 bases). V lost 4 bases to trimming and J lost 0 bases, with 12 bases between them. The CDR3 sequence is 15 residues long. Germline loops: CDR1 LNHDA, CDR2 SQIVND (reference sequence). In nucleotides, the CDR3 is TGTGCCAGTAGTACTCCCGGGACGTTGAACACTGAAGCTTTCTTT. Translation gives CASSTPGTLNTEAFF.

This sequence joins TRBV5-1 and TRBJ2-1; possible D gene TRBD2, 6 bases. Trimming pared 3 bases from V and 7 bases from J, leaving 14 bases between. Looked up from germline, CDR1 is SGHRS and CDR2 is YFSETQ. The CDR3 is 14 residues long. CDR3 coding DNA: TGCGCCAGCAGCTCAACCTACCGGGAGAATGAGCAGTTCTTC. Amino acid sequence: CASSSTYRENEQFF.

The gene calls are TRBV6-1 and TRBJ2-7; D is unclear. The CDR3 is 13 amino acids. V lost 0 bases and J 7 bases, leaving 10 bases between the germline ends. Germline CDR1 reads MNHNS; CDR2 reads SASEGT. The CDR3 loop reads CASSEARIGEQYF. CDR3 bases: TGTGCCAGCAGTGAAGCTCGGATCGGGGAGCAGTACTTC.

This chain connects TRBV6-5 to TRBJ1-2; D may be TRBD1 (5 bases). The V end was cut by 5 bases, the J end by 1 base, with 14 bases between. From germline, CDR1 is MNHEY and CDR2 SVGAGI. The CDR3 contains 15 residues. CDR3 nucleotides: TGTGCCAGCAGTCGCCCAGGGAGTGGTAACTATGGCTACACCTTC. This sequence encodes CASSRPGSGNYGYTF.

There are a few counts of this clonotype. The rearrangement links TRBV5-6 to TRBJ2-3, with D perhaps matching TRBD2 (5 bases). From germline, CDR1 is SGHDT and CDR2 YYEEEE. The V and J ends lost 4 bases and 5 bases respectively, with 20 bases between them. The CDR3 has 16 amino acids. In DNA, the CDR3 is TGTGCCAGCAGCGGGCCCTCGGGGTCCGCGGGAGATACGCAGTATTTT. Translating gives CASSGPSGSAGDTQYF.

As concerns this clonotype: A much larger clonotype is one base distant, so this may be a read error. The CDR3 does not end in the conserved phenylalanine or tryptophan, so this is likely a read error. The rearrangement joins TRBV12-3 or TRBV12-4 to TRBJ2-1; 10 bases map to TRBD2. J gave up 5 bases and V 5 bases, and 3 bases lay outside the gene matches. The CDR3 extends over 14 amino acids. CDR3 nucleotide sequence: TGTGCCAGCAGTCCCAGCGGGGGGGACAATGAGCAGTTCATC. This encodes CASSPSGGDNEQFI.